The 27 T cell receptor beta chains given below trace back to one sample, sequenced in a study of shared clonotypes between healthy human individuals. The table came from immunoSEQ multiplex PCR; TCRdb's copy has only in-frame clones and leaves some out. Here the sample spans about 1.1 million clones, approximately 80% being singletons. Sequencing was done on a sample of memory CD4+ T cells from PBMCs. Documented subset: CD45RA-negative fraction. All receptors derive from a man aged 18-30 years in good health. Some clones in this sample may be carry-over from other donors' samples.

V usage is TRBV28 and J usage is TRBJ1-4, with D perhaps TRBD1 (5 bases). CDR3 length equals 15 residues. Trimming pared 5 bases from V and 7 bases from J, leaving 17 bases between. Per the germline V gene, CDR1 is MDHEN and CDR2 is SYDVKM. The CDR3 sequence: CASSTRGADREKLFF. In DNA, the CDR3 is TGTGCCAGCAGTACCCGAGGGGCTGACCGTGAAAAACTGTTTTTT.

J is TRBJ1-1 and V is TRBV19; the match to TRBD1 covers 9 bases. V was pared by 3 bases and J by 3 bases, with 14 bases of the junction left unmatched. Germline V lookup: CDR1 LNHDA, CDR2 SQIVND (reference sequence). CDR3 size: 18 residues. CDR3 loop: CASSIGQGHSPRYTEAFF. The CDR3 nucleotides read TGTGCCAGTAGTATCGGACAGGGGCATTCTCCTCGCTACACTGAAGCTTTCTTT.

This clone was observed once. V gene TRBV9 combines with J gene TRBJ1-3; TRBD1 matches at 7 bases. The V gene's germline CDR1 is SGDLS and CDR2 YYNGEE. The trim removed 4 bases at V and 6 bases at J, leaving 10 bases unmatched. This CDR3 has 15 residues. DNA for the CDR3: TGTGCCAGCAGCTTTGGGGGGACAGCTGAAAACACCATATATTTT. Its translation: CASSFGGTAENTIYF.

The genes are TRBV5-1 and TRBJ2-2; D unclear. CDR1 SGHRS and CDR2 YFSETQ come from the germline V gene. Between the trimmed V and J ends, which lost 1 base and 5 bases, there was a span of 9 bases. The CDR3 has 14 residues. CDR3 DNA: TGCGCCAGCAGCTTGTTTATGGCTACCGGGGAGCTGTTTTTT. It specifies CASSLFMATGELFF.

This clone was picked up a small number of times. The DNA for the CDR3 is TGTGCCAGCGGTACGGGACTAGCGGATTACAATGAGCAGTTCTTC. Protein product: CASGTGLADYNEQFF. This sequence joins TRBV9 and TRBJ2-1; 11 bases line up with TRBD2. CDR3 size: 15 residues. Trimming took 7 bases from V and 4 from J; bases not matched to a gene: 7. Germline CDR1 is SGDLS and CDR2 is YYNGEE.

This rearrangement joins TRBV5-4 to TRBJ1-2; possible D gene TRBD1, 5 bases. The CDR3 is made up of 16 amino acids. The V end was cut by 0 bases, the J end by 5 bases, with 17 bases between. Germline V gene data show CDR1 as SGHNT and CDR2 as YYREEE (reference sequence). The CDR3 region has the DNA TGTGCCAGCAGCTTGGGAATTCCAGGGAAGGTGTATGGCTACACCTTC. This translates into CASSLGIPGKVYGYTF.

This rearrangement joins TRBV27 to TRBJ2-7; D is possibly TRBD1 (6 bases). The ends were cut back, 8 bases at V and 4 bases at J, with 18 bases in the middle. The CDR3 totals 14 residues. Per germline, CDR1 MNHEY and CDR2 SMNVEV (reference sequence). For the CDR3, the DNA is TGTGCCAGCGGCCAAACGGCAGGGGATTACGAGCAGTACTTC. Protein product: CASGQTAGDYEQYF.

The chain employs TRBV7-9 and TRBJ1-1, with D perhaps TRBD1 (5 bases). CDR1 and CDR2 from the germline V gene are SEHNR and FQNEAQ (reference sequence). V was clipped by 5 bases and J by 1 base, with 14 bases between them. The CDR3 runs to 15 residues. CDR3 bases: TGTGCCAGCAGCCGCCCCAGAGGGGAGAACACTGAAGCTTTCTTT. Amino acid sequence: CASSRPRGENTEAFF. The full variable domain, completed using reference TRBV7-9 and TRBJ1-1, is DTGVSQNPRHKITKRGQNVTFRCDPISEHNRLYWYRQTLGQGPEFLTYFQNEAQLEKSRLLSDRFSAERPKGSFSTLEIQRTEQGDSAMYLCASSRPRGENTEAFFGQGTRLTVV.

The rearrangement uses TRBV7-9 and TRBJ2-7, with 7 bases identical to TRBD1. CDR1 and CDR2 (germline): SEHNR, FQNEAQ (reference sequence). The CDR3 contains 12 residues. V dropped 5 bases and J dropped 6; count of bases not matched to a gene: 4. CDR3: CASSRGQAEQYF. CDR3 nucleotides: TGTGCCAGCAGCCGAGGACAGGCCGAGCAGTACTTC.

This clone was found once. This chain joins TRBV28 and TRBJ1-1; 11 nucleotides agree with TRBD1. Germline loops: CDR1 MDHEN, CDR2 SYDVKM. V shed 10 bases, J shed 2 bases, and the junction held 3 bases outside the gene matches. The CDR3 has 13 residues. CDR3 residues: CATGQGANTEAFF. In DNA, the CDR3 is TGTGCCACCGGACAGGGGGCAAACACTGAAGCTTTCTTT.

V is TRBV7-3 and J is TRBJ2-5, with unresolved D. Deletions cut 3 bases from V and 4 bases from J, with 9 bases between. Per the germline V gene, CDR1 is SGHTA and CDR2 is FQGTGA. CDR3 length: 13 amino acids. CDR3 residues: CASSFDTRETQYF. Written as DNA, the CDR3 is TGTGCCAGCAGCTTCGACACACGAGAGACCCAGTACTTC.

This clone was counted between two and nine times. The V call is TRBV6-1, the J call TRBJ1-2; unclear D gene. V lost 8 bases, J lost 4 bases, and 11 bases lay in between. CDR3 length equals 12 residues. CDR1 is MNHNS and CDR2 is SASEGT in the germline V gene. The CDR3 reads CASSRLGYGYTF. In DNA, the CDR3 is TGTGCCAGCTCCCGTTTGGGCTATGGCTACACCTTC.

The chain carries TRBV25-1 and TRBJ2-7, with TRBD1 matching over 8 bases. Trimming at V came to 6 bases and at J to 6 bases, leaving 13 bases not matched to a gene. This CDR3 comprises 15 residues. Germline CDR1 and CDR2: MGHDK and SYGVNS. The CDR3 spells CASSRGGQGAREQYF. The DNA of the CDR3 is TGTGCCAGCAGCCGAGGCGGGCAGGGGGCGCGCGAGCAGTACTTC.

This clone was seen ten or more times. This specimen includes other DNA sequences encoding the same CDR3. V is TRBV4-1 and J is TRBJ2-2; the D gene could be TRBD1 or TRBD2 (5 bases each). Between the trimmed V and J ends, which lost 0 bases and 3 bases, there was a span of 8 bases. The CDR3 totals 15 residues. Germline V gives CDR1 MGHRA, CDR2 YSYEKL. CDR3 residues: CASSQEGTYTGELFF. Written as DNA, the CDR3 is TGCGCCAGCAGCCAAGAGGGGACCTACACCGGGGAGCTGTTTTTT.

The chain combines TRBV7-8 with TRBJ2-3; 12 bases agree with TRBD2. The V segment lost 3 bases and the J segment 1 base; nucleotides outside the gene matches: 2. Germline V gene lookup returns CDR1 SGHVS and CDR2 FQNEAQ. The CDR3 is 16 residues long. The CDR3 loop is CASSLWTSGGTDTQYF. The CDR3 DNA is TGTGCCAGCAGCTTGTGGACTAGCGGGGGCACAGATACGCAGTATTTT.

V and J are TRBV19 and TRBJ2-7; no clear D. Deletions cut 4 bases from V and 2 bases from J, with 12 bases between. Germline loops: CDR1 LNHDA, CDR2 SQIVND (reference sequence). This CDR3 comprises 14 residues. CDR3 nucleotide sequence: TGTGCCAGTAGTAAACGCACCTCTACCTACGAGCAGTACTTC. This codes for CASSKRTSTYEQYF. The full variable domain, completed using reference TRBV19 and TRBJ2-7, is DGGITQSPKYLFRKEGQNVTLSCEQNLNHDAMYWYRQDPGQGLRLIYYSQIVNDFQKGDIAEGYSVSREKKESFPLTVTSAQKNPTAFYLCASSKRTSTYEQYFGPGTRLTVT.

The genes are TRBV28 and TRBJ1-5, with 7 nucleotides matching TRBD1. Germline V gene sequence: CDR1 MDHEN, CDR2 SYDVKM. The CDR3 runs to 16 residues. J lost 6 bases, V lost 5 bases, and 13 bases had no gene match. The CDR3 nucleotides read TGTGCCAGCAGTCCCGCGACAGGGAACTATGGTCAGCCCCAGCATTTT. It yields the protein CASSPATGNYGQPQHF.

The V call is TRBV6-1, the J call TRBJ1-3, with 8 bases identical to TRBD1. The junction had 10 bases not matched to a gene; V was cut back by 3 bases and J by 3 bases. The CDR3 totals 17 residues. Looked up from germline, CDR1 is MNHNS and CDR2 is SASEGT. CDR3 sequence: CASSDGSQGARGNTIYF. DNA for the CDR3: TGTGCCAGCAGTGATGGCTCTCAGGGGGCGCGTGGAAACACCATATATTTT.

Points on this clone: A read error may account for a junction end that differs from germline. This chain joins TRBV2 and TRBJ2-2; D may be TRBD1 or TRBD2 (5 bases each). CDR1 is SNHLY, CDR2 FYNNEI, per germline. The CDR3 contains 18 residues. CDR3 DNA sequence: TGTGCCAGCAGCGAAGGGTATCGGGGACGGATGAACGCCGGGGAGCTGTTTTTT. It encodes CASSEGYRGRMNAGELFF.

The gene calls are TRBV5-1 and TRBJ2-3; 15 bases are a match to TRBD2. Germline loops: CDR1 SGHRS, CDR2 YFSETQ. CDR3 length equals 16 residues. V trimming: 6 bases; J trimming: 4 bases; junction bases outside the gene matches: 6. The CDR3 DNA reads TGCGCCAGCATATCCGGGACTAGCGGGAGGTCAGATACGCAGTATTTT. It translates to CASISGTSGRSDTQYF. Based on the CDR3 plus reference TRBV5-1 and TRBJ2-3, the full variable domain is KAGVTQTPRYLIKTRGQQVTLSCSPISGHRSVSWYQQTPGQGLQFLFEYFSETQRNKGNFPGRFSGRQFSNSRSEMNVSTLELGDSALYLCASISGTSGRSDTQYFGPGTRLTVL.

The rearrangement links TRBV6-6 to TRBJ2-7, with D possibly being TRBD2 (5 bases). Deletions cut 0 bases from V and 2 bases from J, with 11 bases between. CDR3 size: 15 residues. Germline CDR1 is MNHNY and CDR2 is SVGAGI (reference sequence). The CDR3 loop is CASSYSRGPPYEQYF. The DNA of the CDR3 is TGTGCCAGCAGTTACTCCCGAGGGCCCCCCTACGAGCAGTACTTC.

This sequence joins TRBV29-1 and TRBJ2-6; weak D call: TRBD2 (6 bases). V lost 7 bases to trimming and J lost 1 base, with 11 bases between them. CDR1 and CDR2 (germline): SQVTM, ANQGSEA. The CDR3 contains 14 residues. CDR3 DNA: TGCAGCGCAAGGGACTCTTCTGGGGCCAACGTCCTGACTTTC. It specifies CSARDSSGANVLTF.

J is TRBJ1-6 and V is TRBV19; 8 bases match TRBD1. The CDR3 sequence is 14 residues long. CDR1 is LNHDA and CDR2 is SQIVND in the germline V gene (reference sequence). Germline trimming cut 6 bases from V and 8 bases from J; bases unmatched to any gene: 6. Here the CDR3 DNA reads TGTGCCAGTAGCGTCACAGGGGGAGATTCACCCCTCCACTTT. Protein sequence: CASSVTGGDSPLHF.

The rearrangement links TRBV30 to TRBJ1-1; D is uncertain. V lost 2 bases and J 1 base, leaving 8 bases between the germline ends. The germline gives CDR1 GTSNPN, CDR2 SVGIG (reference sequence). This CDR3 region has 13 residues. This CDR3 reads CAWSPRTNTEAFF. The DNA for the CDR3 is TGTGCCTGGAGTCCCAGAACGAACACTGAAGCTTTCTTT.

J is TRBJ1-3 and V is TRBV11-2; D is unclear. CDR1 is SGHAT, CDR2 FQNNGV, per germline. This CDR3 is 16 amino acids long. The V and J ends lost 0 bases and 0 bases respectively, with 9 bases between them. CDR3 region: CASSLEGAISGNTIYF. CDR3 DNA sequence: TGTGCCAGCAGCTTAGAAGGAGCGATCTCTGGAAACACCATATATTTT.

Of note for this clone: The sample holds other DNA sequences that translate to the same CDR3. The rearrangement uses TRBV28 and TRBJ2-7; 7 positions match TRBD2. The CDR3 contains 14 residues. From germline, CDR1 is MDHEN and CDR2 SYDVKM. V was pared by 5 bases and J by 0 bases, with 4 bases of the junction left unmatched. In nucleotides, the CDR3 is TGTGCCAGCAGTGAAGGCGGGGGCTCCTACGAGCAGTACTTC. Its protein is CASSEGGGSYEQYF.

This clone was counted a single time. The chain combines TRBV7-3 with TRBJ2-2; D uncertain. Germline loops: CDR1 SGHTA, CDR2 FQGTGA. The CDR3 extends over 13 amino acids. The V gene lost 5 bases and the J gene lost 7 bases, with 11 bases spanning the gap. The CDR3 DNA follows: TGTGCCAGCAGCCCATTGGTATACGGGGAGCTGTTTTTT. Protein sequence: CASSPLVYGELFF.